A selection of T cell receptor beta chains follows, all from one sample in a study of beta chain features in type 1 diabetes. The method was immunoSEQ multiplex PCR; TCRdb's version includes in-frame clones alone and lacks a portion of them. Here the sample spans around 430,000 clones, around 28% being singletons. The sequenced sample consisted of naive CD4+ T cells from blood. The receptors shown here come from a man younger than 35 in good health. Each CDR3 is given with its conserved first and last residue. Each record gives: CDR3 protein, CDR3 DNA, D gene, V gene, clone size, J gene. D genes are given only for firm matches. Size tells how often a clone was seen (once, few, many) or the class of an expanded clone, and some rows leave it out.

cdr3_aa: CASSYSGSGETQYF
cdr3_nt: TGTGCCAGCAGCTACAGCGGGAGTGGAGAGACCCAGTACTTC
d_call: TRBD2
v_call: TRBV7-9
clone_size: .
j_call: TRBJ2-5

cdr3_aa: CATNTGAVETQYF
cdr3_nt: TGTGCCACCAACACGGGGGCGGTGGAGACCCAGTACTTC
d_call: .
v_call: TRBV15
clone_size: .
j_call: TRBJ2-5

cdr3_aa: CASSFGPQRFF
cdr3_nt: TGCGCCAGCAGCTTTGGACCCCAGCGGTTCTTC
d_call: .
v_call: TRBV5-1
clone_size: few
j_call: TRBJ2-1

cdr3_aa: CASSFTSGSSYEQYF
cdr3_nt: TGTGCCAGCAGCTTCACTAGCGGGAGCTCCTACGAGCAGTACTTC
d_call: TRBD2
v_call: TRBV7-2
clone_size: few
j_call: TRBJ2-7

cdr3_aa: CASSFNYNEQFF
cdr3_nt: TGCGCCAGCAGCTTCAATTACAATGAGCAGTTCTTC
d_call: .
v_call: TRBV5-1
clone_size: .
j_call: TRBJ2-1

cdr3_aa: CASSPLLGYEQYF
cdr3_nt: TGTGCCAGCAGTCCCCTATTAGGCTACGAGCAGTACTTC
d_call: .
v_call: TRBV14
clone_size: few
j_call: TRBJ2-7

cdr3_aa: CASSKSASGDWDEQFF
cdr3_nt: TGTGCCAGCAGCAAAAGCGCTAGCGGGGACTGGGATGAGCAGTTCTTC
d_call: TRBD2
v_call: TRBV11-2
clone_size: .
j_call: TRBJ2-1

cdr3_aa: CAWSHRVGEQFF
cdr3_nt: TGTGCCTGGAGCCACAGGGTGGGTGAGCAGTTCTTC
d_call: .
v_call: TRBV30
clone_size: .
j_call: TRBJ2-1

cdr3_aa: CASSYSRTRNIQYF
cdr3_nt: TGTGCCAGCAGTTACTCCAGGACTAGGAACATTCAGTACTTC
d_call: TRBD2
v_call: TRBV6-5
clone_size: .
j_call: TRBJ2-4

cdr3_aa: CASFGTGSYNEQFF
cdr3_nt: TGTGCTTCTTTTGGGACAGGGTCCTACAATGAGCAGTTCTTC
d_call: TRBD1
v_call: TRBV6-6
clone_size: .
j_call: TRBJ2-1

cdr3_aa: CAALARDTQYF
cdr3_nt: TGTGCCGCACTAGCGCGGGATACGCAGTATTTT
d_call: TRBD2
v_call: TRBV30
clone_size: .
j_call: TRBJ2-3

cdr3_aa: CASTFHHLGGSKDTQYF
cdr3_nt: TGTGCCAGCACGTTCCACCATTTGGGAGGGAGTAAAGATACGCAGTATTTT
d_call: TRBD2
v_call: TRBV25-1
clone_size: .
j_call: TRBJ2-3

cdr3_aa: CASSLDSNEKLFF
cdr3_nt: TGTGCCAGCAGCTTGGACAGTAATGAAAAACTGTTTTTT
d_call: .
v_call: TRBV7-2
clone_size: few
j_call: TRBJ1-4

cdr3_aa: CASSSSLYEQFF
cdr3_nt: TGCGCCAGCAGCTCCTCCTTATATGAGCAGTTCTTC
d_call: .
v_call: TRBV5-1
clone_size: .
j_call: TRBJ2-1

cdr3_aa: CASRPFGTMNTEAFF
cdr3_nt: TGTGCCAGCAGACCCTTCGGGACAATGAACACTGAAGCTTTCTTT
d_call: .
v_call: TRBV7-9
clone_size: .
j_call: TRBJ1-1

cdr3_aa: CASSFGPPDTQYF
cdr3_nt: TGTGCCAGCAGCTTCGGACCCCCAGATACGCAGTATTTT
d_call: .
v_call: TRBV11-2
clone_size: .
j_call: TRBJ2-3

cdr3_aa: CASSLSTGGIDTQYF
cdr3_nt: TGTGCCAGCAGCTTATCGACAGGGGGGATAGATACGCAGTATTTT
d_call: TRBD1
v_call: TRBV13
clone_size: few
j_call: TRBJ2-3

cdr3_aa: CASSLEPGANVLTF
cdr3_nt: TGTGCCAGCAGCTTGGAACCTGGGGCCAACGTCCTGACTTTC
d_call: .
v_call: TRBV7-3
clone_size: .
j_call: TRBJ2-6

cdr3_aa: CASSDLAGGPGEQYF
cdr3_nt: TGTGCCAGCAGCGACTTAGCGGGAGGCCCGGGGGAGCAGTACTTC
d_call: TRBD2
v_call: TRBV5-6
clone_size: .
j_call: TRBJ2-7

cdr3_aa: CSVGAAIGPGELFF
cdr3_nt: TGCAGCGTCGGGGCTGCGATCGGGCCCGGGGAGCTGTTTTTT
d_call: .
v_call: TRBV29-1
clone_size: few
j_call: TRBJ2-2

cdr3_aa: CASSWSSEYNEQFF
cdr3_nt: TGTGCCAGCAGCTGGTCTAGCGAGTACAATGAGCAGTTCTTC
d_call: .
v_call: TRBV7-9
clone_size: .
j_call: TRBJ2-1

cdr3_aa: CASSLLAGSLTQYF
cdr3_nt: TGTGCCAGCAGCTTACTAGCGGGAAGTTTGACGCAGTATTTT
d_call: TRBD2
v_call: TRBV7-9
clone_size: few
j_call: TRBJ2-3

cdr3_aa: CSASGSGPYTEAFF
cdr3_nt: TGCAGCGCCTCAGGGTCGGGCCCTTACACTGAAGCTTTCTTT
d_call: .
v_call: TRBV29-1
clone_size: .
j_call: TRBJ1-1

cdr3_aa: CASSGMAGPTDTQYF
cdr3_nt: TGTGCCAGCAGTGGAATGGCAGGGCCCACAGATACGCAGTATTTT
d_call: .
v_call: TRBV2
clone_size: few
j_call: TRBJ2-3

cdr3_aa: CASSQDRWAGANVLTF
cdr3_nt: TGCGCCAGCAGCCAAGATCGGTGGGCAGGGGCCAACGTCCTGACTTTC
d_call: .
v_call: TRBV4-3
clone_size: .
j_call: TRBJ2-6

cdr3_aa: CASSQGTVGEDTQYF
cdr3_nt: TGCGCCAGCAGCCAAGGGACAGTTGGGGAAGATACGCAGTATTTT
d_call: .
v_call: TRBV4-3
clone_size: .
j_call: TRBJ2-3

cdr3_aa: CAWRQGIYEKLFF
cdr3_nt: TGTGCCTGGAGGCAAGGGATCTATGAAAAACTGTTTTTT
d_call: .
v_call: TRBV30
clone_size: .
j_call: TRBJ1-4

cdr3_aa: CASSQLPSGTYEQYF
cdr3_nt: TGCGCCAGCAGCCAATTGCCTAGCGGGACCTACGAGCAGTACTTC
d_call: TRBD2
v_call: TRBV4-3
clone_size: .
j_call: TRBJ2-7

cdr3_aa: CASSGDIFGTRDHEQYF
cdr3_nt: TGTGCCAGCAGTGGGGATATATTTGGGACCCGGGACCACGAGCAGTACTTC
d_call: .
v_call: TRBV25-1
clone_size: .
j_call: TRBJ2-7

cdr3_aa: CASSLGTGGKVNKAFF
cdr3_nt: TGTGCCAGCAGTCTCGGGACAGGGGGCAAGGTCAACAAAGCTTTCTTT
d_call: TRBD1
v_call: TRBV27
clone_size: .
j_call: TRBJ1-1

cdr3_aa: CAWSVDRDHGYTF
cdr3_nt: TGTGCCTGGAGTGTAGACAGGGACCATGGCTACACCTTC
d_call: TRBD1
v_call: TRBV30
clone_size: .
j_call: TRBJ1-2

cdr3_aa: CASSPRTSGSTDTQYF
cdr3_nt: TGTGCCAGCAGCCCAAGGACTAGCGGAAGCACAGATACGCAGTATTTT
d_call: TRBD2
v_call: TRBV7-9
clone_size: .
j_call: TRBJ2-3

cdr3_aa: CASSQRASSLTDTQYF
cdr3_nt: TGCGCCAGCAGCCAACGCGCATCGTCCCTGACAGATACGCAGTATTTT
d_call: .
v_call: TRBV4-3
clone_size: few
j_call: TRBJ2-3

cdr3_aa: CASGLDHTDTQYF
cdr3_nt: TGTGCTAGTGGTTTGGACCACACAGATACGCAGTATTTT
d_call: .
v_call: TRBV12-5
clone_size: .
j_call: TRBJ2-3

cdr3_aa: CAWSGRLGQFF
cdr3_nt: TGTGCCTGGAGTGGGCGACTAGGGCAGTTCTTC
d_call: .
v_call: TRBV30
clone_size: .
j_call: TRBJ2-1

cdr3_aa: CASSFPGTNSNEQFF
cdr3_nt: TGTGCCAGCAGCTTCCCCGGGACTAACTCCAATGAGCAGTTCTTC
d_call: TRBD2
v_call: TRBV5-4
clone_size: .
j_call: TRBJ2-1

cdr3_aa: CASSPGQGTYEQYF
cdr3_nt: TGTGCCAGCAGCCCAGGACAGGGGACCTACGAGCAGTACTTC
d_call: TRBD1
v_call: TRBV7-6
clone_size: .
j_call: TRBJ2-7